The clone carrying this T cell receptor (beta chain) was observed a handful of times. Antigen specificity is unknown. This sample was included in a study of cytomegalovirus exposure and HLA in healthy donors. General study findings and limits: Links to common viral pathogens appeared, in a later analysis, for several of the most significant clusters. It was reportedly the case that the classifier diagnosed cytomegalovirus status with high specificity and sensitivity. Judged likely to be a sequencing artifact was a cluster of highly shared sequence variants.

PCR involved 60 Vbeta and 13 Jbeta primers. TCRdb keeps only in-frame clones here, not all; method: immunoSEQ multiplex PCR. The table has 120,000 or so clones, 75% to 85% seen once; the top ten hold 9% to 9.5%. V lost 1 base and J 9 bases, leaving 21 bases between the germline ends. Per the germline V gene, CDR1 is LGHNA and CDR2 is YNFKEQ. The CDR3 length is 16 residues. Sampled while nominally healthy, donors likely had unrecorded immune exposures. The sequence was obtained from a woman in her fifties or sixties in good health and CMV-seropositive. Sequencing was done on a sample of PBMCs. The chain has TRBV4-2 and TRBJ2-5; tentative D call: TRBD2 (6 bases). The CDR3 protein is CASSQGNVAGTGAQYF. In nucleotides, the CDR3 is TGTGCCAGCAGCCAAGGAAATGTGGCGGGGACTGGGGCCCAGTACTTC.